This T cell receptor (beta chain) emerged from a study of CD8+ T cells in alopecia areata (dated by TCRdb to between 2017 and 2018). Notes on the research overall: The treated patients, all with moderate-to-severe alopecia areata, were enrolled in an open-label pilot trial of oral tofacitinib given at 5 to 10 mg twice daily. Patients received tofacitinib for 6 to 18 months and were then followed off drug for 6 months to check for delayed response and recurrence. High-throughput TCRbeta sequencing was used to examine T cell clonal expansion in alopecia areata in both the C3H/HeJ mouse model and human patients. Scalp tissue and sorted CD4+ and CD8+ peripheral blood T cells from patchy and totalis/universalis alopecia areata patients and from healthy controls were covered by human TCRbeta sequencing. Biopsies were taken from tofacitinib-treated patients at baseline and again at 4 and 24 weeks into treatment, and several of those patients also had a later scalp biopsy. Clonality in the scalp was compared among normal scalp (n=4), patchy alopecia areata scalp (n=8), and alopecia totalis/universalis scalp (n=8). The RNA source kit depended on sample type: the PAXgene miRNA kit for fixed scalp, the miRNeasy kit for PBMCs, and the RNeasy kit for mouse skin. TCRbeta CDR3 regions were amplified by immunoSEQ multiplex PCR using 35 Vbeta forward and 13 Jbeta reverse primers.

Of note for this clone: The antigen it binds to is not known. The sample holds no much larger clone one base away, and base qualities are not on file.

The protocol used for the library was the immunoSEQ multiplex PCR assay. RNA was extracted from all samples and reverse transcribed into cDNA, which served as template for TCR sequencing. First-strand cDNA was synthesized using SuperScript III with a 2:1 mix of oligo-dT and random hexamers. A synthetic immune receptor repertoire was used to gauge amplification bias, and whatever bias remained was removed computationally. The original pipeline was this. Raw reads were preprocessed to remove errors, and CDR3 was defined by IMGT conventions from the conserved cysteine to phenylalanine. Clonality was computed by normalizing Shannon entropy by log2 of the number of productive unique TCRs and subtracting the result from 1. Scalp TCRbeta sequences were cross-referenced with sorted blood CD4 and CD8 repertoires so that the CD4 or CD8 identity of scalp clones could be inferred. TCRdb obtained this table from immuneACCESS and retained in-frame rearrangements with V and J assigned. These tables miss some clones; where compared with another copy, unresolved V genes account for less than half of the shortfall, and the remainder is unexplained. The V and J calls and clone size were taken over from that table, and D and trimming were inferred from the DNA. In all, the sample holds hundreds of thousands of clones, and 50% to 65% of those were seen once. The ten largest clones represent approximately 0.45% of the sample.

The meaning of the sample's time point label: baseline before oral tofacitinib. Lesional scalp punch biopsies and peripheral blood were obtained from alopecia areata patients. PBMCs were isolated by density centrifugation and stained for CD3, CD4 and CD8, and CD4+ and CD8+ T cells were sorted on a FACSAria. Broad study findings and their caveats: Higher clonality and more expanded CD8+ clones were observed in lesional scalp than in normal scalp, particularly in alopecia totalis/universalis, a finding suggestive of antigenic drive. Scalp TCR repertoire analysis is complicated because resident alphabeta T cells in normal human skin are also sequenced, whereas mouse skin is dominated by gammadelta T cells. TCR sequences shared between patients were less clear than in mice, possibly partly because of HLA diversity in the patient population.

The TCR originated in a human donor with alopecia areata. The sequencing here drew on CD4+ T cells sorted from blood, taken at week 0.

The DNA is TGTGCCAGCAGCACTAAGGCGGACACTGAAGCTTTCTTT. It specifies CASSTKADTEAFF. The chain joins TRBV7-9 to TRBJ1-1, with the D segment identity uncertain. From the germline V gene (reference sequence), CDR1 is SEHNR and CDR2 is FQNEAQ. Spanning cysteine to phenylalanine, the CDR3 consists of 13 amino acids. The DNA shown is the 39-base CDR3, in frame from base 1. V and J are truncated by 5 bases and 3 bases respectively, leaving an intervening sequence of 10 bases.